This T cell receptor (beta chain) was captured in a study of persistence of HIV-infected CD4 T cells. At the level of the study: CD4+ T cells responding to CMV or HIV-1 Gag were isolated. Study-wide results and limits: Compared with CD3/CD28-stimulated cells, CMV- and Gag-responding cells showed lower TCRbeta richness. Rare CMV-responding cells carrying HIV-1 proviruses were not analyzed separately for TCR.

On this clone: Its target is unknown.

Germline V CDR1 and CDR2: SGHVS, FNYEAQ. V dropped 1 base and J dropped 2 bases, with 11 bases sitting between them. CDR3 length: 15 residues. Overlapping HIV-1 Gag 15-mer peptides at 0.95 to 1 ug per peptide per mL were used. CD40L-negative CD69-negative CD45RO-high memory CD4+ T cells were sorted as populations depleted of antigen-responding cells. Sequencing used immunoSEQ version 4 in survey mode. Sequencing was performed with immunoSEQ multiplex PCR; in TCRdb, only in-frame clones are kept and a portion is missing. The sample yields roughly 60,000 clones, roughly 77% seen once. The rearrangement links TRBV7-6 to TRBJ1-1; D is possibly TRBD1 (6 bases). The TCR comes from an adult man with HIV who was CMV-seropositive. The starting material was CD4+ T cells sorted from PBMCs after roughly 17-hour stimulation, obtained from a patient who received antiretroviral therapy. The CDR3 coding sequence is TGTGCCAGCAGCTTAGGGGCAGGGGTTAACACTGAAGCTTTCTTT. Translating it yields CASSLGAGVNTEAFF.